What follows are 20 T cell receptor beta chains derived from one specimen sequenced in a study of blood T cell repertoires in COVID-19 (TCRdb year 2020). Libraries were made using the immunoSEQ multiplex PCR assay. The source is immuneACCESS, and TCRdb retained only in-frame sequences with V and J called. Part of the clones is not carried over; for the studies checked, unresolved V genes explain less than half of this, and the remainder is unexplained. The sample has a few hundred thousand clones on record, 85% to 90% of them singletons. The leading ten clones occupy under 11% of the sample. The specimen was PBMCs or T cells enriched from blood (not recorded which). These receptors originate from a young woman who had recovered from COVID-19.

Here the CDR3 DNA reads TGTGCCAGCAGCTTAGGTCTATCCTACTATGGCTACACCTTC. Its protein is CASSLGLSYYGYTF. The V gene is TRBV7-6, the J gene TRBJ1-2; D remains ambiguous. V lost 1 base, J lost 3 bases, and 9 bases lay in between. CDR1 is SGHVS and CDR2 is FNYEAQ in the germline V gene. The CDR3 extends over 14 amino acids.

This chain connects TRBV6-5 to TRBJ1-1, with D possibly matching TRBD1 (5 bases). The germline gives CDR1 MNHEY, CDR2 SVGAGI. This CDR3 spans 13 amino acids. V lost 7 bases and J 5 bases, leaving 14 bases between the germline ends. CDR3 nucleotides: TGTGCCAGCACCATGACCCGGGGGACTGAAGCTTTCTTT. Its translation: CASTMTRGTEAFF.

The chain carries TRBV9 and TRBJ2-3, with 10 bases aligning to TRBD2. The CDR3 length is 16 residues. Germline V lookup: CDR1 SGDLS, CDR2 YYNGEE. J gave up 2 bases and V 4 bases, and 7 bases lay outside the gene matches. CDR3 sequence (DNA): TGTGCCAGCAGCCGAGAGCGGGGGGGCCTCACAGATACGCAGTATTTT. Amino acids: CASSRERGGLTDTQYF.

The chain joins TRBV5-1 to TRBJ2-7, with D uncertain. V was pared by 4 bases and J by 4 bases, with 15 bases between. The V gene's germline CDR1 is SGHRS and CDR2 YFSETQ. The CDR3 contains 14 residues. The CDR3 protein is CASSLDRGLYEQYF. The CDR3 DNA sequence: TGCGCCAGCAGCCTGGACCGCGGCCTTTACGAGCAGTACTTC.

V is TRBV5-5 and J is TRBJ2-7; D might be TRBD2 (6 bases). Germline-derived CDR1 and CDR2 are SGHKS and YYEKEE (reference sequence). Trimming left V 3 bases short and J 7 bases short, with 17 bases between. This CDR3 is 14 amino acids long. CDR3 in amino acids: CASSSRPLGGEQYF. Here the CDR3 DNA reads TGTGCCAGCAGCTCTCGTCCGTTGGGGGGTGAGCAGTACTTC.

The rearrangement uses TRBV10-1 and TRBJ2-7; the D gene is possibly TRBD2 (6 bases). The V end lost 4 bases, the J end lost 6 bases, and 13 bases lay between the germline ends. CDR3 size: 13 residues. Germline V lookup: CDR1 WNHNN, CDR2 SYGVQD (reference sequence). The CDR3 region has the DNA TGCGCCAGCAGTGTTGGTCAGGGAGGCGAGCAGTACTTC. It is translated as CASSVGQGGEQYF.

V gene TRBV6-5 combines with J gene TRBJ1-2; 12 bases match TRBD1. The germline CDR1 and CDR2 sequences are MNHEY and SVGAGI. With V trimmed by 2 bases and J by 8 bases, 6 bases remained unmatched. The CDR3 is 15 amino acids. This chain's CDR3 is CASSYRGDRGQGYTF. As DNA, the CDR3 is TGTGCCAGCAGTTACCGAGGGGACAGGGGGCAAGGCTACACCTTC.

V and J are TRBV11-2 and TRBJ2-5, with 9 nucleotides matching TRBD1. The CDR3 covers 16 residues. V trimming: 2 bases; J trimming: 5 bases; junction bases outside the gene matches: 9. Germline CDR1 reads SGHAT; CDR2 reads FQNNGV. CDR3 residues: CASSLNTGGMGETQYF. CDR3 sequence (DNA): TGTGCCAGCAGCTTAAACACAGGGGGCATGGGGGAGACCCAGTACTTC.

This clone has only one observation. The chain is built from TRBV10-3 and TRBJ1-5; the D gene is possibly TRBD1 (6 bases). Germline V gene data show CDR1 as ENHRY and CDR2 as SYGVKD. The CDR3 runs to 14 residues. V lost 6 bases and J 1 base, leaving 10 bases between the germline ends. The CDR3: CAISQTGSNQPQHF. DNA for the CDR3: TGTGCCATCAGCCAAACAGGGAGCAATCAGCCCCAGCATTTT.

This clone is a singleton in its sample. The chain is built from TRBV7-9 and TRBJ1-1; the D is unclear. CDR1 is SEHNR, CDR2 FQNEAQ, per germline (reference sequence). The V and J ends lost 3 bases and 2 bases respectively, with 10 bases between them. CDR3 length: 14 residues. The CDR3 DNA follows: TGTGCCAGCAGCTTTGACAACTCTAACACTGAAGCTTTCTTT. This translates into CASSFDNSNTEAFF.

This chain uses TRBV27 with TRBJ2-7, with D unresolved. V was pared by 3 bases and J by 0 bases, with 12 bases between. The CDR3 sequence is 15 residues long. Per germline, CDR1 MNHEY and CDR2 SMNVEV (reference sequence). The CDR3 sequence is CASSFERSSSYEQYF. The CDR3 region has the DNA TGTGCCAGCAGTTTCGAGAGGTCGAGCTCCTACGAGCAGTACTTC.

V usage is TRBV13 and J usage is TRBJ2-1, with TRBD1 identical over 9 bases. CDR1 is PRHDT and CDR2 is FYEKMQ in the germline V gene (reference sequence). The CDR3 has 17 residues. V trimming: 4 bases; J trimming: 3 bases; junction bases outside the gene matches: 10. Here the CDR3 DNA reads TGTGCCAGCAGCTCCCCCCCCGGGACAGGGAGCTACAATGAGCAGTTCTTC. Protein: CASSSPPGTGSYNEQFF.

The V call is TRBV7-8, the J call TRBJ1-5; D remains unclear. The CDR3 totals 15 residues. Trimming took 0 bases from V and 1 from J, leaving 7 bases between them. Germline-derived CDR1 and CDR2 are SGHVS and FQNEAQ. CDR3 amino acids: CASSLAGGSNQPQHF. The CDR3 DNA is TGTGCCAGCAGCTTAGCGGGAGGGAGCAATCAGCCCCAGCATTTT. Full variable domain (rest looked up from reference TRBV7-8 and TRBJ1-5): GAGVSQSPRYKVAKRGQDVALRCDPISGHVSLFWYQQALGQGPEFLTYFQNEAQLDKSGLPSDRFFAERPEGSVSTLKIQRTQQEDSAVYLCASSLAGGSNQPQHFGDGTRLSIL.

The chain uses TRBV6-5 and TRBJ2-7; TRBD1 matches 12 bases. V dropped 4 bases and J dropped 4; count of bases not matched to a gene: 2. Germline values: CDR1 MNHEY, CDR2 SVGAGI. CDR3 length equals 14 residues. The CDR3 reads CASSSGQGAYEQYF. For the CDR3, the DNA is TGTGCCAGCAGTTCGGGACAGGGGGCTTACGAGCAGTACTTC.

The count of this clone is one. This chain connects TRBV27 to TRBJ1-5; TRBD1 is a possible D gene (5 bases). Germline lookup yields CDR1 MNHEY and CDR2 SMNVEV (reference sequence). Trimming pared 2 bases from V and 7 bases from J, leaving 12 bases between. There are 14 residues in the CDR3. The CDR3 spells CASSLASGWQPQHF. The CDR3 bases are TGTGCCAGCAGTTTAGCATCAGGGTGGCAGCCCCAGCATTTT.

The chain joins TRBV3-1 (or the pseudogene TRBV3-2) to TRBJ1-6, with D perhaps TRBD1 (6 bases). V dropped 9 bases and J dropped 6 bases, with 18 bases sitting between them. Per the germline V gene, CDR1 is LGHDT and CDR2 is YNNKEL (reference sequence). The CDR3 has 15 residues. For the CDR3, the DNA is TGTGCCAGTTCGGGGGGGGCAGGTAGTAATTCACCCCTCCACTTT. It is translated as CASSGGAGSNSPLHF.

The gene calls are TRBV4-2 and TRBJ1-3, with D perhaps matching TRBD1 (6 bases). The CDR3 contains 16 residues. V was trimmed by 0 bases and J by 0 bases, leaving 9 bases between them. CDR1 is LGHNA and CDR2 is YNFKEQ in the germline V gene. The CDR3 here is CASSQDQGSSGNTIYF. The CDR3 region has the DNA TGTGCCAGCAGCCAAGATCAGGGGAGCTCTGGAAACACCATATATTTT.

This clone was seen just once. This sequence joins TRBV21-1 and TRBJ2-3; the table's D gene call, TRBD2, was not cross checked with the DNA. TRBV21-1 is recorded as a pseudogene. The length of the CDR3 is 18 residues. Here the CDR3 reads CASSKALFGEPSTDTQYF. CDR3 nucleotides: TGTGCCAGCAGCAAAGCGCTTTTCGGGGAACCAAGCACAGATACGCAGTATTTT.

This chain uses TRBV4-1 with TRBJ2-2; 7 bases agree with TRBD1. Per germline, CDR1 MGHRA and CDR2 YSYEKL. The length of the CDR3 is 15 residues. V shed 5 bases and J 5 bases; nucleotides not matched to a gene: 8. The CDR3 coding sequence is TGCGCCAGCAGCTACCAAATGGACAGGACCGGGGAGCTGTTTTTT. Protein sequence: CASSYQMDRTGELFF.

V is TRBV27 and J is TRBJ2-7; possibly TRBD2 for D (6 bases). The germline gives CDR1 MNHEY, CDR2 SMNVEV (reference sequence). V lost 2 bases to trimming and J lost 3 bases, with 11 bases between them. The CDR3 extends over 14 amino acids. The CDR3 bases are TGTGCCAGCAGTTTAGGGGGGAACCACTACGAGCAGTACTTC. It is translated as CASSLGGNHYEQYF.